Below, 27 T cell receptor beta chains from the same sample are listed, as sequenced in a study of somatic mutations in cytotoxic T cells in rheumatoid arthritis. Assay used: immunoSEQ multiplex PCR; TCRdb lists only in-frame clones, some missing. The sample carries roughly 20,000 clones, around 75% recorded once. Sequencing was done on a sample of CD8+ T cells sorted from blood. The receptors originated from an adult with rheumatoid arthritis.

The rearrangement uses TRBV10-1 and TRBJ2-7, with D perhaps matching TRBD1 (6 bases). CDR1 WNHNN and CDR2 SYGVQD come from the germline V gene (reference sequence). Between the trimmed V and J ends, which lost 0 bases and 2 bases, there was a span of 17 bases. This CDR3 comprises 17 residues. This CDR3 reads CASSESKEPGATYEQYF. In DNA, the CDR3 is TGCGCCAGCAGTGAGTCGAAGGAGCCAGGGGCCACCTACGAGCAGTACTTC.

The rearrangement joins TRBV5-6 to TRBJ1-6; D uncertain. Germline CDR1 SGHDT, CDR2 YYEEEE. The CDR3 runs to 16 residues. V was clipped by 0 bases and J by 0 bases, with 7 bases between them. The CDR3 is CASSLAGSSYNSPLHF. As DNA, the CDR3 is TGTGCCAGCAGCTTGGCAGGAAGCTCCTATAATTCACCCCTCCACTTT.

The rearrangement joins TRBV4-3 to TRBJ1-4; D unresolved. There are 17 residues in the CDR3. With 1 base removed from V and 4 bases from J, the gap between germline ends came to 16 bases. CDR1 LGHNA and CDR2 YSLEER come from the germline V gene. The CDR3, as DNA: TGCGCCAGCAGCCAAGGACTTGTTGCAGAAGGTAATGAAAAACTGTTTTTT. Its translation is CASSQGLVAEGNEKLFF.

The CDR3 sequence is CASSLWNYEQYF. The CDR3 nucleotides read TGTGCCAGCAGCTTGTGGAACTACGAGCAGTACTTC. The chain links TRBV5-6 to TRBJ2-7, with no clear D. V was clipped by 1 base and J by 3 bases, with 5 bases between them. CDR1 SGHDT and CDR2 YYEEEE come from the germline V gene. The CDR3 runs 12 residues.

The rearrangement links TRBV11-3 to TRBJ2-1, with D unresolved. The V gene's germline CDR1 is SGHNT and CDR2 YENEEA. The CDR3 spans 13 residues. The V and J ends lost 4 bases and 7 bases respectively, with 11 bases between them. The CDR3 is CASSSVAWNEQFF. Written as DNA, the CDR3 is TGTGCCAGCAGCTCTGTTGCCTGGAATGAGCAGTTCTTC.

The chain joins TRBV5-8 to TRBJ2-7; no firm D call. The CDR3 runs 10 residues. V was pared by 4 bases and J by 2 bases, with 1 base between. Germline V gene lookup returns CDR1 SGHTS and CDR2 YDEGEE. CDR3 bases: TGTGCCAGCAGCCCCTACGAGCAGTACTTC. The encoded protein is CASSPYEQYF.

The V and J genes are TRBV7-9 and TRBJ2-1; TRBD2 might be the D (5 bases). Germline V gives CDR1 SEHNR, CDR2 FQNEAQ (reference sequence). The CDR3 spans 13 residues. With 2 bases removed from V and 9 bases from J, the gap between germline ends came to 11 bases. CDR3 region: CASSLTRLVEQFF. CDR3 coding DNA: TGTGCCAGCAGCTTAACTAGGTTGGTTGAGCAGTTCTTC.

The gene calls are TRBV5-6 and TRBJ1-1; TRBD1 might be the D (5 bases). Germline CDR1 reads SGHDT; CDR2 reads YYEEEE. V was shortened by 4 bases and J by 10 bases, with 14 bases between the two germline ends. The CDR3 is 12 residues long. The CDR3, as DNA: TGTGCCAGCAGCCCCTTGGGGGACGGAGCTTTCTTT. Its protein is CASSPLGDGAFF.

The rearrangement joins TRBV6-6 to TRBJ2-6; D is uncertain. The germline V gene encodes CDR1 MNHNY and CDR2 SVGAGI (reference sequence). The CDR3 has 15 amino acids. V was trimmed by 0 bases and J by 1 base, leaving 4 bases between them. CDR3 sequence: CASSYSESGANVLTF. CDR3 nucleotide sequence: TGTGCCAGCAGTTACTCAGAATCTGGGGCCAACGTCCTGACTTTC.

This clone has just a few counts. The CDR3 sequence is CASSQDQAGKNEQFF. The CDR3 DNA reads as TGTGCCAGCAGCCAAGATCAGGCAGGGAAAAATGAGCAGTTCTTC. V is TRBV4-2 and J is TRBJ2-1; D is possibly TRBD1 (5 bases). Germline CDR1 is LGHNA and CDR2 is YNFKEQ. V lost 0 bases, J lost 7 bases, and 13 bases lay in between. This CDR3 spans 15 amino acids.

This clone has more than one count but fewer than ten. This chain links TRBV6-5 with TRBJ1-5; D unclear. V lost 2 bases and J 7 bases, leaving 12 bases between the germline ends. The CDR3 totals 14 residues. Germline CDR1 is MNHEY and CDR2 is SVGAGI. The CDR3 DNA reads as TGTGCCAGCAGTTACGAATGGGGTGGGCAGCCCCAGCATTTT. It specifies CASSYEWGGQPQHF.

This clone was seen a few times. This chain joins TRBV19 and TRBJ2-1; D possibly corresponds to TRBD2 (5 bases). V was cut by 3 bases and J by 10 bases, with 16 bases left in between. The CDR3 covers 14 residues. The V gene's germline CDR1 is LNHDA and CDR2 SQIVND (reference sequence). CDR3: CASSIQDIRGEQFF. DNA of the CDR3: TGTGCCAGTAGTATCCAGGATATACGGGGAGAGCAGTTCTTC.

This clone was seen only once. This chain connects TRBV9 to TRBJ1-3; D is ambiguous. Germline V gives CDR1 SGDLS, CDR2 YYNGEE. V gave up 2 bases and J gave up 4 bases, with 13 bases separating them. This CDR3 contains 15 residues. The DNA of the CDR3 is TGTGCCAGCAGCGTCAAGGGCTTGTCAGGAAACACCATATATTTT. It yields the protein CASSVKGLSGNTIYF.

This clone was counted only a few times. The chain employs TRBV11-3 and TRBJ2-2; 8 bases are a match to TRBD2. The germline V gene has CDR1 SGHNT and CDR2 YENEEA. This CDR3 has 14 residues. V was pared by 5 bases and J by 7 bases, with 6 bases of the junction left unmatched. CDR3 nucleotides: TGTGCCAGCAGCGCAGGACGGGAGGGCGGGGAGCTGTTTTTT. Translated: CASSAGREGGELFF.

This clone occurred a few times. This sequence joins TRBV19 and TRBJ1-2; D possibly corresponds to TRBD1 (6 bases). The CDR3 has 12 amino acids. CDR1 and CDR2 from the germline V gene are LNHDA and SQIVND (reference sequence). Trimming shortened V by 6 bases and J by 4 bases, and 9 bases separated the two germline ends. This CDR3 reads CASRARGYGYTF. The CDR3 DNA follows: TGTGCCAGTAGGGCCAGGGGCTATGGCTACACCTTC.

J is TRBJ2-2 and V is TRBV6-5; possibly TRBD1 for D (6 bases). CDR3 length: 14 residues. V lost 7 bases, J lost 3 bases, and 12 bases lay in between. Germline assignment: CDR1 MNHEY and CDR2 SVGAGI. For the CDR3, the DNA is TGTGCCAGCAAGGGACACCGCGACACCGGGGAGCTGTTTTTT. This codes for CASKGHRDTGELFF.

The CDR3 coding sequence is TGTGCCAGCTTCCGGGAGCAAGAGACCCAGTACTTC. Its protein is CASFREQETQYF. The chain recombines TRBV2 with TRBJ2-5, with D possibly being TRBD2 (6 bases). Germline loops: CDR1 SNHLY, CDR2 FYNNEI. Between the trimmed V and J ends, which lost 8 bases and 2 bases, there was a span of 9 bases. CDR3 length equals 12 residues.

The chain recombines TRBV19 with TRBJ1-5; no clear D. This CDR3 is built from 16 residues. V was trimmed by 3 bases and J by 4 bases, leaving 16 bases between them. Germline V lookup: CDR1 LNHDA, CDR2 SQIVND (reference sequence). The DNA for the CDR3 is TGTGCCAGTAGTATGACGGGGAGCGGTGGGAATCAGCCCCAGCATTTT. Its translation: CASSMTGSGGNQPQHF.

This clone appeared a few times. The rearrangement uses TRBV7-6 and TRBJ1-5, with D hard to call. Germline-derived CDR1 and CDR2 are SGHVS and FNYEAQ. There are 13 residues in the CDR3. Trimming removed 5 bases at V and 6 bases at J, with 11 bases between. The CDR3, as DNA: TGTGCCAGCAGCCCCAGGTTGGGTCAGCCCCAGCATTTT. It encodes CASSPRLGQPQHF. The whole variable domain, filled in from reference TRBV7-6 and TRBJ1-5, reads GAGVSQSPRYKVTKRGQDVALRCDPISGHVSLYWYRQALGQGPEFLTYFNYEAQQDKSGLPNDRFSAERPEGSISTLTIQRTEQRDSAMYRCASSPRLGQPQHFGDGTRLSIL.

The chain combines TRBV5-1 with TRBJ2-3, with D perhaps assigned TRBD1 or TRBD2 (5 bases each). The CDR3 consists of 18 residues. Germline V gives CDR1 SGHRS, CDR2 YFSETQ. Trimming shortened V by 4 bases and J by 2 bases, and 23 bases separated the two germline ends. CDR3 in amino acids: CASSHTGTLEFNTDTQYF. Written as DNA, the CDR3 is TGCGCCAGCAGCCACACCGGGACCCTGGAATTTAACACAGATACGCAGTATTTT.

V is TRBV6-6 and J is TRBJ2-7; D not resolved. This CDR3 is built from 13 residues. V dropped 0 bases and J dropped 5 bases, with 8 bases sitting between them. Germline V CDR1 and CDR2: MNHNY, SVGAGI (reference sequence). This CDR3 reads CASSYSTLNEQYF. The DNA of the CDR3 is TGTGCCAGCAGTTACTCGACCTTGAACGAGCAGTACTTC.

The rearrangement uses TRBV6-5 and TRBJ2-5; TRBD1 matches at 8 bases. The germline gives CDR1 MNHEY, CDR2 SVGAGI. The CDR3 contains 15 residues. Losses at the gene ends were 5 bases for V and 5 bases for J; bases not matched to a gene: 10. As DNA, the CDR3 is TGTGCCAGCAGTCCCTCAGGGGGCGCGGGGGAGACCCAGTACTTC. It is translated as CASSPSGGAGETQYF.

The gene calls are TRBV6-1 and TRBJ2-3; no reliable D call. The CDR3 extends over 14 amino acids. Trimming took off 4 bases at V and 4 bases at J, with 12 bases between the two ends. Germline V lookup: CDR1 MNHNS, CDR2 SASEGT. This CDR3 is CASSGPGEADTQYF. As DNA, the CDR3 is TGTGCCAGCAGTGGCCCGGGTGAGGCAGATACGCAGTATTTT.

Here the CDR3 reads CASSWTGTNEKLFF. In DNA, the CDR3 is TGTGCCAGCAGTTGGACGGGAACTAATGAAAAACTGTTTTTT. The chain employs TRBV27 and TRBJ1-4; D unresolved. The CDR3 extends over 14 amino acids. V dropped 4 bases and J dropped 1 base, with 7 bases sitting between them. Germline V CDR1 and CDR2: MNHEY, SMNVEV (reference sequence).

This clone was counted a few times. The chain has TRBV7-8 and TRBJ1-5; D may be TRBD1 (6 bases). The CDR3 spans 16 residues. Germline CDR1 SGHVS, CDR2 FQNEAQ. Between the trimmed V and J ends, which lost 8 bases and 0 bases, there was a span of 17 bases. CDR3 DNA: TGTGCCAGCGGGTTTGGGGGGCCGAATAGCAATCAGCCCCAGCATTTT. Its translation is CASGFGGPNSNQPQHF.

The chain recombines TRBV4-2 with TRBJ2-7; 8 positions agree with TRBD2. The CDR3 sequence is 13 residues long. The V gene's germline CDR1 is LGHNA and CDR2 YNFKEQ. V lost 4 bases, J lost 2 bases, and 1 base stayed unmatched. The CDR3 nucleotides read TGTGCCAGCAGCCCCGGGGGGGCCTACGAGCAGTACTTC. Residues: CASSPGGAYEQYF.

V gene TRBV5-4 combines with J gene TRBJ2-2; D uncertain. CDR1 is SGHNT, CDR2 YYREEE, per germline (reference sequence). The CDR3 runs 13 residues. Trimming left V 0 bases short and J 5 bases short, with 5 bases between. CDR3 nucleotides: TGTGCCAGCAGCTTGGTCTTGACCGGGGAGCTGTTTTTT. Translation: CASSLVLTGELFF.